This T cell receptor beta chain was sequenced in a study of blood T cell repertoires in COVID-19. The CDR3 loop spans 15 amino acids. CDR1 and CDR2 (germline): SGHAT, FQNNGV. With 0 bases removed from V and 2 bases from J, the gap between germline ends came to 5 bases. Methods used by the authors: Reference gene primer amplification gave nucleated cell count estimates. Assay: immunoSEQ multiplex PCR; the TCRdb copy retains only in-frame clones and omits some. V, J and clone size are those of that table, while D and trimming were read from the DNA. The sample consists of some 300,000 clones, about 90% of them appearing once.

J is TRBJ2-6 and V is TRBV11-2; possible D gene TRBD1, 5 bases. The origin of this receptor is a man younger than 35 with active or convalescent COVID-19. Material for sequencing was peripheral blood. The CDR3 DNA sequence: TGTGCCAGCAGCTTAGAAGGGGCTGGGGCCAACGTCCTGACTTTC. This translates into CASSLEGAGANVLTF.